This TCR beta chain was found in a study of identical twins. Study-level results: Conclusions relied on cross-sectional statistical analysis, not following the same donors.

A single record per CDR3 protein comes from TCRdb applying MiXCR to the 5' RACE reads. In the table there are under 350,000 distinct CDR3 sequences, 8.5% to 9.5% of which are singletons. This CDR3 has 15 residues. The V segment lost 5 bases and the J segment 6 bases; nucleotides outside the gene matches: 9. Germline V lookup: CDR1 MNHNS, CDR2 SASEGT. Details on this clonotype: Its specificity is unknown.

The same data also contributed to another study, on yellow fever vaccine responses in identical twins.

The sequencing sample was made of CD8+ T cells sorted from blood. The TCR sequence derives from a woman between 18 and 30 years old in good health. The V and J genes are TRBV6-1 and TRBJ1-4, with TRBD1 identical over 7 bases. CDR3 in DNA: TGTGCCAGCAGTCGGCTCGGGACAGAAGATGAAAAACTGTTTTTT. Translating gives CASSRLGTEDEKLFF.